The entry below gives a single TCR beta chain sequence along with its context. CDR1 and CDR2 from the germline V gene are ENHRY and SYGVKD. The CDR3 spans 13 residues. The V end lost 5 bases, the J end lost 0 bases, and 5 bases lay between the germline ends. Some clones are missing from TCRdb's copy, which holds only in-frame ones; the method was immunoSEQ multiplex PCR. The profile shows roughly 100,000 clones, roughly nine tenths of them singletons. The data originate from a study of T cell changes during pregnancy in multiple sclerosis. The chain combines TRBV10-3 with TRBJ2-1; tentative D call: TRBD1 (5 bases). This specimen consisted of peripheral blood, obtained after pregnancy. This clonotype was sampled from a female donor with multiple sclerosis, enrolled in a pregnancy study. This chain's CDR3 is CAISRGSYNEQFF. CDR3 sequence (DNA): TGTGCCATCAGTAGGGGCTCCTACAATGAGCAGTTCTTC.